This T cell receptor (beta chain) was identified during a study of identifying expanded T cells in peripheral blood. Notes on the study in general: Over around two and four weeks, about 15 and 19 clones changed, versus roughly 1.2 between replicates. Approximately two-week clone count variance significantly increased as total template count grew.

The assay was immunoSEQ multiplex PCR, and TCRdb's table has in-frame clones only and misses some. Here the sample spans some 78,000 clones, around 84% being singletons. Healthy donors had no documented immune events, such as infections, while sampled. This clone was seen only once. Its antigen remains unidentified. V dropped 1 base and J dropped 2 bases, with 21 bases sitting between them. Germline assignment: CDR1 SGHTA and CDR2 FQGNSA. This CDR3 has 19 amino acids. The chain carries TRBV7-2 and TRBJ2-1; D possibly corresponds to TRBD2 (5 bases). Sequencing input: blood. This TCR came from a person aged 18 to 75 in good health. In DNA form, the CDR3 reads TGTGCCAGCAGCTTAGATCCGGCCTACGCTAGCCGAACCTACAATGAGCAGTTCTTC. Amino acid sequence: CASSLDPAYASRTYNEQFF. The whole variable domain, filled in from reference TRBV7-2 and TRBJ2-1, reads GAGVSQSPSNKVTEKGKDVELRCDPISGHTALYWYRQSLGQGLEFLIYFQGNSAPDKSGLPSDRFSAERTGGSVSTLTIQRTQQEDSAVYLCASSLDPAYASRTYNEQFFGPGTRLTVL.